This entry describes one T cell receptor beta chain. What it recognizes is unknown. One base away lies a much larger clone, so this may be a sequencing read error. With iRepertoire HTBI primers and Arm-PCR of CDR3 regions, TCR beta libraries were built. MiXCR was run by TCRdb on the multiplex PCR reads, yielding one entry per CDR3 protein. The sample lists a few hundred thousand distinct CDR3 sequences; 22% were seen once. The sample is drawn from a study of regulatory T cells in long-lasting Graves disease. General observations from the study: Accuracy might have suffered from few samples. Gene preferences differed: TRBV28, TRBJ1-2, TRBJ2-5 in persistent cases.

Trimming pared 9 bases from V and 4 bases from J, leaving 21 bases between. There are 15 residues in the CDR3. Time point of the sample: persistent/refractory GD, antithyroid drugs over 5 years with positive TRAb. Scientists built the TCR library using RNA that was extracted from PBMCs. Diagnosing Graves' disease relied on the American Thyroid Association guidelines. Patients all came to the study from an endocrinology department in Xi'an, China. The chain joins TRBV12-3 or TRBV12-4 to TRBJ1-1, with a tentative D call TRBD1 (5 bases). This receptor was taken from a female donor with Graves disease. Sample: peripheral blood mononuclear cells (PBMCs), taken when the disease was refractory, from a patient treated with antithyroid drugs. The CDR3 is CASSKAKGVSTEAFF. The CDR3 region has the DNA TGTGCCAGTAGCAAAGCCAAAGGGGTGTCCACTGAAGCTTTCTTT.